Below, 21 T cell receptor beta chains from the same sample are listed, as sequenced in a study of blood T cell repertoires in COVID-19. Profiling relied on immunoSEQ multiplex PCR, and the TCRdb table lists in-frame clones only, not all of them. The table lists about 40,000 clones, less than 85% of them singletons, with roughly 4.3% in the top ten. The sequenced sample was peripheral blood. All receptors derive from a woman in her 70s with acute or convalescent COVID-19.

This clone was recorded only once. The V gene is TRBV7-9, the J gene TRBJ2-7; 10 bases are a match to TRBD2. The junction had 4 bases not matched to a gene; V was cut back by 1 base and J by 7 bases. This CDR3 has 14 residues. Germline CDR1 is SEHNR and CDR2 is FQNEAQ (reference sequence). CDR3 region: CASSLVASGGEQYF. For the CDR3, the DNA is TGTGCCAGCAGCTTAGTCGCTAGCGGGGGAGAGCAGTACTTC.

This chain connects TRBV7-3 to TRBJ2-3; 10 bases are shared with TRBD2. The J segment lost 0 bases and the V segment lost 5 bases, leaving 2 bases of the junction unmatched. The CDR3 loop spans 15 amino acids. From germline, CDR1 is SGHTA and CDR2 FQGTGA. CDR3 amino acids: CASSQAGGSTDTQYF. DNA of the CDR3: TGTGCCAGCAGCCAAGCGGGAGGGAGCACAGATACGCAGTATTTT.

This chain links TRBV9 with TRBJ2-3; TRBD2 matches 7 bases. V shed 0 bases, J shed 6 bases, and the junction held 7 bases outside the gene matches. Germline V gene sequence: CDR1 SGDLS, CDR2 YYNGEE. This CDR3 is built from 15 residues. The DNA for the CDR3 is TGTGCCAGCAGCGTAGGGGGAGGGGAATTGGATACGCAGTATTTT. It codes for CASSVGGGELDTQYF.

This chain's CDR3 is CASSKVGQGTYNEQFF. The CDR3 DNA reads TGTGCCAGTAGTAAGGTGGGACAGGGGACCTACAATGAGCAGTTCTTC. V is TRBV19 and J is TRBJ2-1, with TRBD1 matching 10 bases. Germline CDR1 and CDR2: LNHDA and SQIVND (reference sequence). V lost 4 bases, J lost 2 bases, and 5 bases stayed unmatched. This CDR3 has 16 residues.

The rearrangement uses TRBV2 and TRBJ2-7, with 12 nucleotides matching TRBD1. V lost 9 bases to trimming and J lost 3 bases; unmatched junction nucleotides: 3. Per germline, CDR1 SNHLY and CDR2 FYNNEI. The CDR3 spans 13 residues. CDR3 amino acids: CASGTGGGYEQYF. The CDR3 DNA reads as TGTGCCAGTGGGACAGGGGGCGGCTACGAGCAGTACTTC.

The chain combines TRBV11-3 with TRBJ2-7; 13 bases are a match to TRBD2. There are 15 residues in the CDR3. V trimming: 5 bases; J trimming: 6 bases; junction bases outside the gene matches: 7. CDR1 and CDR2 (germline): SGHNT, YENEEA. The CDR3 DNA sequence: TGTGCCAGCAGCCTAACTAGCGGGAGGGCCACCGAGCAGTACTTC. Translation gives CASSLTSGRATEQYF. Drawing the rest from reference TRBV11-3 and TRBJ2-7, the complete variable domain is EAGVVQSPRYKIIEKKQPVAFWCNPISGHNTLYWYLQNLGQGPELLIRYENEEAVDDSQLPKDRFSAERLKGVDSTLKIQPAELGDSAVYLCASSLTSGRATEQYFGPGTRLTVT.

The CDR3 nucleotides are TGTGCCAGCAGTTTGCGGGACAGGGGATCCAATGAGCAGTTCTTC. Its translation: CASSLRDRGSNEQFF. The chain uses TRBV27 and TRBJ2-1; 10 bases agree with TRBD1. This CDR3 region has 15 residues. Trimming took 3 bases from V and 6 from J; bases not matched to a gene: 5. Germline V gene data show CDR1 as MNHEY and CDR2 as SMNVEV (reference sequence).

This chain links TRBV28 with TRBJ2-1; 8 nucleotides match TRBD2. Germline CDR1 is MDHEN and CDR2 is SYDVKM. Trimming cost V 6 bases and J 5 bases; bases outside gene matches: 9. CDR3 length: 15 amino acids. CDR3 sequence (DNA): TGTGCCAGCAGCCTAAGCGGGAGAAGGGACAATGAGCAGTTCTTC. Its translation is CASSLSGRRDNEQFF.

This clone was found once. The chain couples TRBV27 to TRBJ2-3; TRBD1 might be the D (5 bases). Germline CDR1 is MNHEY and CDR2 is SMNVEV (reference sequence). The CDR3 is made up of 15 amino acids. The ends were cut back, 3 bases at V and 0 bases at J, with 10 bases in the middle. The CDR3 DNA reads as TGTGCCAGCAGTTTTAGGGGATATAGCACAGATACGCAGTATTTT. Translating gives CASSFRGYSTDTQYF.

This clone was observed a handful of times. The chain employs TRBV25-1 and TRBJ1-2; D unresolved. V shed 1 base and J shed 8 bases, with 11 bases lying between them. Per the germline V gene, CDR1 is MGHDK and CDR2 is SYGVNS. The CDR3 spans 13 residues. This chain's CDR3 is CASSEWEGGGYTF. The CDR3 DNA reads as TGTGCCAGCAGTGAATGGGAGGGAGGAGGCTACACCTTC.

This clone was counted once. Here the CDR3 reads CASSLDGLGGNTIYF. As DNA, the CDR3 is TGTGCCAGCAGCTTAGATGGCCTCGGAGGGAACACCATATATTTT. This chain joins TRBV11-1 and TRBJ1-3; D call uncertain. V was pared by 1 base and J by 7 bases, with 14 bases between. Germline V lookup: CDR1 SGHAT, CDR2 FQDESV (reference sequence). The CDR3 is 15 residues long. Filled out from reference TRBV11-1 and TRBJ1-3, the complete variable domain reads EAEVAQSPRYKITEKSQAVAFWCDPISGHATLYWYRQILGQGPELLVQFQDESVVDDSQLPKDRFSAERLKGVDSTLKIQPAELGDSAMYLCASSLDGLGGNTIYFGEGSWLTVV.

J is TRBJ2-5 and V is TRBV19; possibly TRBD1 for D (6 bases). The V gene's germline CDR1 is LNHDA and CDR2 SQIVND (reference sequence). This CDR3 spans 15 amino acids. V lost 10 bases and J 5 bases, leaving 23 bases between the germline ends. CDR3 sequence reads: CATGLGASPRETQYF. Here the CDR3 DNA reads TGTGCCACGGGATTGGGGGCCTCTCCGAGGGAGACCCAGTACTTC.

The rearrangement joins TRBV4-2 to TRBJ1-2; D might be TRBD1 (5 bases). Germline values: CDR1 LGHNA, CDR2 YNFKEQ. The CDR3 has 16 amino acids. V was cut by 5 bases and J by 2 bases, with 18 bases left in between. The CDR3: CASSESLGGGNYGYTF. For the CDR3, the DNA is TGTGCCAGCAGCGAGTCCCTCGGGGGGGGGAACTATGGCTACACCTTC.

The chain links TRBV19 to TRBJ1-4, with TRBD1 matching over 7 bases. This CDR3 is 16 amino acids long. After removal of 8 bases from V and 0 bases from J, the junction contained 9 bases not matched to a gene. CDR1 is LNHDA and CDR2 is SQIVND in the germline V gene (reference sequence). The CDR3 loop reads CASGRDSDATNEKLFF. In nucleotides, the CDR3 is TGTGCCAGTGGTCGGGACAGTGATGCAACTAATGAAAAACTGTTTTTT. Supplemented by reference TRBV19 and TRBJ1-4, the full variable domain reads DGGITQSPKYLFRKEGQNVTLSCEQNLNHDAMYWYRQDPGQGLRLIYYSQIVNDFQKGDIAEGYSVSREKKESFPLTVTSAQKNPTAFYLCASGRDSDATNEKLFFGSGTQLSVL.

This clone has just one count. V gene TRBV3-1 (or the pseudogene TRBV3-2) combines with J gene TRBJ2-3; 10 nucleotides match TRBD2. From germline, CDR1 is LGHDT and CDR2 YNNKEL (reference sequence). Trimming took 0 bases from V and 6 from J; bases not matched to a gene: 3. This CDR3 spans 15 amino acids. The CDR3 nucleotides are TGTGCCAGCAGCCAAGATAGCGGGAGGTGGGATACGCAGTATTTT. It translates to CASSQDSGRWDTQYF.

The chain links TRBV11-2 to TRBJ2-1; TRBD2 matches 8 bases. From germline, CDR1 is SGHAT and CDR2 FQNNGV. The CDR3 consists of 15 residues. The V and J ends lost 0 bases and 4 bases, in that order; junction bases with no gene match: 2. The CDR3 DNA follows: TGTGCCAGCAGCTTAGAACTAGCGGCATACAATGAGCAGTTCTTC. As protein: CASSLELAAYNEQFF.

This chain uses TRBV30 with TRBJ1-2; D may be TRBD1 (6 bases). Germline CDR1 is GTSNPN and CDR2 is SVGIG (reference sequence). This CDR3 contains 14 residues. The ends were cut back, 0 bases at V and 7 bases at J, with 15 bases in the middle. The CDR3 DNA follows: TGTGCCTGGAGTGTACCGGGGGGCACGGCTGGCTACACCTTC. This sequence encodes CAWSVPGGTAGYTF.

The V and J genes are TRBV11-2 and TRBJ1-6, with D possibly TRBD1 on 5 matching bases. With 4 bases removed from V and 15 bases from J, the gap between germline ends came to 13 bases. The CDR3 covers 12 residues. CDR1 SGHAT and CDR2 FQNNGV come from the germline V gene. This CDR3 reads CASSSSWGDLHF. CDR3 bases: TGTGCCAGCAGCTCATCTTGGGGGGACCTCCACTTT.

The rearrangement links TRBV7-3 to TRBJ2-3; tentatively, D is TRBD2 (6 bases). The CDR3 consists of 13 residues. V shed 7 bases and J shed 5 bases, with 13 bases lying between them. The germline CDR1 and CDR2 sequences are SGHTA and FQGTGA. The CDR3 bases are TGTGCCAGCACCCCCGGGGGAGTAGATACGCAGTATTTT. Its translation is CASTPGGVDTQYF.

In its sample, this clone was seen once. The chain uses TRBV27 and TRBJ2-1; 11 bases agree with TRBD2. V lost 0 bases, J lost 8 bases, and 6 bases stayed unmatched. This CDR3 contains 16 residues. Germline V gene lookup returns CDR1 MNHEY and CDR2 SMNVEV (reference sequence). The CDR3 DNA is TGTGCCAGCAGTTTATCAGGCCTAGCGGGAGGACATGAGCAGTTCTTC. This translates into CASSLSGLAGGHEQFF.

The chain recombines TRBV7-8 with TRBJ1-2; D call uncertain. V lost 5 bases to trimming and J lost 8 bases, with 12 bases between them. From germline, CDR1 is SGHVS and CDR2 FQNEAQ. The CDR3 extends over 12 amino acids. This CDR3 reads CASSPLGEGYTF. CDR3 coding DNA: TGTGCCAGCAGCCCCCTAGGTGAAGGCTACACCTTC.